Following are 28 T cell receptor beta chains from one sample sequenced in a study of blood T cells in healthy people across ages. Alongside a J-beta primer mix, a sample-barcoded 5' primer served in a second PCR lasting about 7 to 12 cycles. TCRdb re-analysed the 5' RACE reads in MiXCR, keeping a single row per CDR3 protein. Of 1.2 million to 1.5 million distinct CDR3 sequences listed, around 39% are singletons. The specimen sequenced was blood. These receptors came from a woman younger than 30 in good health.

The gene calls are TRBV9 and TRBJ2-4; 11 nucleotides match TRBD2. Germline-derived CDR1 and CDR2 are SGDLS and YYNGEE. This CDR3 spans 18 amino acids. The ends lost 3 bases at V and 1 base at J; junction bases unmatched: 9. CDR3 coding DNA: TGTGCCAGCAGCGATAGCGGGGGGGCCGGGGGTGCCAAAAACATTCAGTACTTC. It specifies CASSDSGGAGGAKNIQYF.

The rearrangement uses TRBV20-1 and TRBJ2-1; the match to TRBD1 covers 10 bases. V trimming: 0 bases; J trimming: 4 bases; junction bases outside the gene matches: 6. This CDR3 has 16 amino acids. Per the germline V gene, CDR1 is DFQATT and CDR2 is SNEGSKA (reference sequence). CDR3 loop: CSARDLTGGWYNEQFF. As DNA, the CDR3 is TGCAGTGCTAGAGATCTGACAGGGGGCTGGTACAATGAGCAGTTCTTC.

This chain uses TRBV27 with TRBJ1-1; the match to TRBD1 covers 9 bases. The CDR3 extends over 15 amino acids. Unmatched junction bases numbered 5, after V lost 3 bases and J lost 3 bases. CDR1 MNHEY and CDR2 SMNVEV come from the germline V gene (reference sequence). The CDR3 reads CASSLATGGHTEAFF. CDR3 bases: TGTGCCAGCAGTTTGGCGACAGGGGGTCACACTGAAGCTTTCTTT.

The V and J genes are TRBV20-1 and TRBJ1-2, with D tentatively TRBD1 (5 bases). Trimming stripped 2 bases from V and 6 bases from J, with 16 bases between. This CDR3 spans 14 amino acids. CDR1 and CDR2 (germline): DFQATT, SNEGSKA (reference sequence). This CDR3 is CSARPSGTLDGYTF. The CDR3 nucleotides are TGCAGTGCTAGACCCTCCGGGACTCTCGATGGCTACACCTTC.

CDR3 region: CASSASGTGTYNEQFF. For the CDR3, the DNA is TGTGCCAGCAGTGCATCCGGGACAGGGACCTACAATGAGCAGTTCTTC. The chain is built from TRBV25-1 and TRBJ2-1, with 9 bases identical to TRBD1. Trimming at V came to 4 bases and at J to 2 bases, leaving 6 bases not matched to a gene. The CDR3 is made up of 16 amino acids. Germline V gene data show CDR1 as MGHDK and CDR2 as SYGVNS.

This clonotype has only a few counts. In nucleotides, the CDR3 is TGTGCCAGCAAGCTCAGCCGCACAGATACGCAGTATTTT. This gives the protein CASKLSRTDTQYF. The V call is TRBV6-1, the J call TRBJ2-3; no definite D call. The V gene lost 7 bases and the J gene lost 1 base, with 9 bases spanning the gap. The CDR3 contains 13 residues. Germline lookup yields CDR1 MNHNS and CDR2 SASEGT.

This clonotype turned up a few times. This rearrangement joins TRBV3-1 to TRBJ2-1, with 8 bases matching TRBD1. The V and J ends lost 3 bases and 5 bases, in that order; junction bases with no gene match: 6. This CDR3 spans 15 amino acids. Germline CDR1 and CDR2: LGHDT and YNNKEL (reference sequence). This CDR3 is CASSHRDRSNNEQFF. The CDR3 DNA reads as TGTGCCAGCAGCCACCGGGACAGGTCGAACAATGAGCAGTTCTTC.

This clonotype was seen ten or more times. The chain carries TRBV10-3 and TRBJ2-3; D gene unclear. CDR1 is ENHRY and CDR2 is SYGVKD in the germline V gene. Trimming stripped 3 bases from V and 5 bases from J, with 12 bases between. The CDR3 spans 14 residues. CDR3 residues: CAISDPPKVDTQYF. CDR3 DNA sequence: TGTGCCATCAGTGACCCGCCGAAAGTAGATACGCAGTATTTT.

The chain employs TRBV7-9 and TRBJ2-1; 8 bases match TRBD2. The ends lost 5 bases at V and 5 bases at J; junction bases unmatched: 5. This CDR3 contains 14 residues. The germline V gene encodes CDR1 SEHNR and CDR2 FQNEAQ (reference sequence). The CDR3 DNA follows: TGTGCCAGCAGCGTTAGCGGGATACACAATGAGCAGTTCTTC. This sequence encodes CASSVSGIHNEQFF.

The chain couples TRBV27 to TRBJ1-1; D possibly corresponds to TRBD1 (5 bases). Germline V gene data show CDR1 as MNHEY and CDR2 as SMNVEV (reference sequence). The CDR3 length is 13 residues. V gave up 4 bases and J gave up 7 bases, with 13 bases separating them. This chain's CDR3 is CASSSSDSYEAFF. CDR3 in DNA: TGTGCCAGCAGTTCCAGCGACAGTTATGAAGCTTTCTTT.

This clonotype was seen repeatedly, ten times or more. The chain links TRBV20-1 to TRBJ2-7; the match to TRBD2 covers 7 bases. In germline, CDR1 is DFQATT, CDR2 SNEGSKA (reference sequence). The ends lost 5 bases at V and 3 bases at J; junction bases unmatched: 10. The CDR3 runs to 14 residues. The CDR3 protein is CSAPKAAGNYEQYF. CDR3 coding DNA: TGCAGTGCTCCGAAAGCAGCGGGAAACTACGAGCAGTACTTC.

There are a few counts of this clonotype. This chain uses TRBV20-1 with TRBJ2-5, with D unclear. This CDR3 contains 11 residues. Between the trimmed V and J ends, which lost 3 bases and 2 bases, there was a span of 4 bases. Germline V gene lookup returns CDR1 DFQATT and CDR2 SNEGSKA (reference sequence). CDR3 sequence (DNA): TGCAGTGCTAGTTCACAAGAGACCCAGTACTTC. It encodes CSASSQETQYF.

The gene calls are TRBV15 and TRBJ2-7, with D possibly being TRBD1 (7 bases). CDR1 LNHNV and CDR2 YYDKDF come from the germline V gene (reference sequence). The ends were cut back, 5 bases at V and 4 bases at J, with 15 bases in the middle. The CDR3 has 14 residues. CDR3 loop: CATSWAGQIYEQYF. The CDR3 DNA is TGTGCCACCAGCTGGGCGGGACAGATATACGAGCAGTACTTC.

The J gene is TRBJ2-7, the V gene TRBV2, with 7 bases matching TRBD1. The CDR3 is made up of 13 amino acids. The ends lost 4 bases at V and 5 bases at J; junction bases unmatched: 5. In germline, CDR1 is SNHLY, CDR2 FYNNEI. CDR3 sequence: CASSGQGPHEQYF. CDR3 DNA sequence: TGTGCCAGCAGTGGACAGGGCCCCCACGAGCAGTACTTC.

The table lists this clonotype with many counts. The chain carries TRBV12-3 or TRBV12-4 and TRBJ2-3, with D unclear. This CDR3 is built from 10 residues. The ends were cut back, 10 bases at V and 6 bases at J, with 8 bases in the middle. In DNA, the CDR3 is TGTGCCACCACTGGGGATACGCAGTATTTT. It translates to CATTGDTQYF.

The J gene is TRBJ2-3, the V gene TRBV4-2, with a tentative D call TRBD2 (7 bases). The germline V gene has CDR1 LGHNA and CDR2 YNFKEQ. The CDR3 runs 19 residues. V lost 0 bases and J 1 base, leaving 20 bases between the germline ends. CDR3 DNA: TGTGCCAGCAGCCAAGATGGGGGCGGGAGACCACTCCGCACAGATACGCAGTATTTT. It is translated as CASSQDGGGRPLRTDTQYF.

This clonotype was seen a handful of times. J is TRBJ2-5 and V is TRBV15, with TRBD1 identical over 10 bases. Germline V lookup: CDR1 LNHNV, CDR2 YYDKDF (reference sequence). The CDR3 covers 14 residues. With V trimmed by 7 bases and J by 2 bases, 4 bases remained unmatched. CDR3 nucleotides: TGTGCCACCAACCGGGACAGGGGTCAAGAGACCCAGTACTTC. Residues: CATNRDRGQETQYF. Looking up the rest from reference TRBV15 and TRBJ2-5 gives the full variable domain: DAMVIQNPRYQVTQFGKPVTLSCSQTLNHNVMYWYQQKSSQAPKLLFHYYDKDFNNEADTPDNFQSRRPNTSFCFLDIRSPGLGDTAMYLCATNRDRGQETQYFGPGTRLLVL.

CDR3 loop: CASSSTIGLAGANEQYF. The CDR3 bases are TGTGCCAGCAGCAGTACAATTGGGCTAGCGGGAGCAAACGAGCAGTACTTC. V gene TRBV7-7 combines with J gene TRBJ2-7; 10 nucleotides align to TRBD2. CDR1 and CDR2 from the germline V gene are SSHAT and FNYEAQ (reference sequence). The V segment lost 5 bases and the J segment 5 bases; nucleotides outside the gene matches: 15. The CDR3 has 17 amino acids.

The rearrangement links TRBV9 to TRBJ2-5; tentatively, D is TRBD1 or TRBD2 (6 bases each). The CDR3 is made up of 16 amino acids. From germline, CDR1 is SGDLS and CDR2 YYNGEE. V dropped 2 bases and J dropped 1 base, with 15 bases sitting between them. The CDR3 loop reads CASSVSVGGIQETQYF. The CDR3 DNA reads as TGTGCCAGCAGCGTCAGTGTGGGGGGCATCCAAGAGACCCAGTACTTC.

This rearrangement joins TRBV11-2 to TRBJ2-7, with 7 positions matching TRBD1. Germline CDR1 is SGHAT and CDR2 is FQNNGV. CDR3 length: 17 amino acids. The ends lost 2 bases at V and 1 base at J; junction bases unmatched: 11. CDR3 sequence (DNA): TGTGCCAGCAGCTTATCCGGACAGGAGTTGAGGTCCTACGAGCAGTACTTC. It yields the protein CASSLSGQELRSYEQYF.

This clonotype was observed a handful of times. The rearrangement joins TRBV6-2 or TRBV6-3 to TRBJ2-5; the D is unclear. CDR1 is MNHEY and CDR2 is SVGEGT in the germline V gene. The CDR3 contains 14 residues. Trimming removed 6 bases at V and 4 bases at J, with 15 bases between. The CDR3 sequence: CASSPSVVLETQYF. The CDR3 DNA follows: TGTGCCAGCAGCCCCTCCGTGGTGTTAGAGACCCAGTACTTC.

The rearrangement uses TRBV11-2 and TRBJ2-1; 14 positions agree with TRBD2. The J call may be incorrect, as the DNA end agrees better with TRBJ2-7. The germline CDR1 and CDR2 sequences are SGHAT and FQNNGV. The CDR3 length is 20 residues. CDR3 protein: CASSLTSGTSGRGRPYEQYF. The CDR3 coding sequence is TGTGCCAGCAGCTTAACTTCCGGGACTAGCGGGAGAGGCCGTCCCTACGAGCAGTACTTC.

The CDR3 DNA reads as TGTGCCATCAGTGAGGCCGGGACAGGGGGTTACGAGCAGTACTTC. Translated: CAISEAGTGGYEQYF. The J gene is TRBJ2-7, the V gene TRBV10-3; 11 positions agree with TRBD1. The germline gives CDR1 ENHRY, CDR2 SYGVKD. The trim removed 2 bases at V and 4 bases at J, leaving 4 bases unmatched. The CDR3 loop spans 15 amino acids.

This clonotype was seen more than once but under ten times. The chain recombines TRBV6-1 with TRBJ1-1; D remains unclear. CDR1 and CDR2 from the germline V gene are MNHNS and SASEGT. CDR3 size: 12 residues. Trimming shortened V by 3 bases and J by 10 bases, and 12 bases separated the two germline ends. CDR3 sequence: CASSESGSLAFF. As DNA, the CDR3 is TGTGCCAGCAGTGAGTCGGGCTCATTAGCTTTCTTT.

The DNA of the CDR3 is TGTGCCAGCTCACCCCGGGACAGGGACGCAGATACGCAGTATTTT. Encoded protein: CASSPRDRDADTQYF. The rearrangement joins TRBV18 to TRBJ2-3; 9 bases match TRBD1. V lost 3 bases, J lost 4 bases, and 5 bases stayed unmatched. The V gene's germline CDR1 is KGHSH and CDR2 LQKENI. The CDR3 runs 15 residues.

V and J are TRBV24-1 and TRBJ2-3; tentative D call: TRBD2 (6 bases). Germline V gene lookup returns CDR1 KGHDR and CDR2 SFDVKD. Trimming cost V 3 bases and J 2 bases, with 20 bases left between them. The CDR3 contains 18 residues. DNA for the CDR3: TGTGCCACCAGTGATGCCTCGGGGGAGACGGGATCCACAGATACGCAGTATTTT. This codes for CATSDASGETGSTDTQYF.

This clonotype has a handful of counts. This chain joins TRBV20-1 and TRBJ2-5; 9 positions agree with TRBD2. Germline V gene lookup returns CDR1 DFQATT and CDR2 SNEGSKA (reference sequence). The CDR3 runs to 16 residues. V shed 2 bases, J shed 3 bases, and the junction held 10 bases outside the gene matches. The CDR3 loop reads CSARITWTSVKETQYF. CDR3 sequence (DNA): TGCAGTGCTAGAATTACTTGGACTAGCGTGAAAGAGACCCAGTACTTC.

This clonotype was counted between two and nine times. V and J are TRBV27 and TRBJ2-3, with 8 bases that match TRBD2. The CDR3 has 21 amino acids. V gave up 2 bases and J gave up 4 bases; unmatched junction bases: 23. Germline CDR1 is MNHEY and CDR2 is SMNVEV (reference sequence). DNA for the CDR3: TGTGCCAGCAGTTTACAGCGCCGGGGGGGCGTATTATCTGGCCGACCAGATACGCAGTATTTT. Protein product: CASSLQRRGGVLSGRPDTQYF.